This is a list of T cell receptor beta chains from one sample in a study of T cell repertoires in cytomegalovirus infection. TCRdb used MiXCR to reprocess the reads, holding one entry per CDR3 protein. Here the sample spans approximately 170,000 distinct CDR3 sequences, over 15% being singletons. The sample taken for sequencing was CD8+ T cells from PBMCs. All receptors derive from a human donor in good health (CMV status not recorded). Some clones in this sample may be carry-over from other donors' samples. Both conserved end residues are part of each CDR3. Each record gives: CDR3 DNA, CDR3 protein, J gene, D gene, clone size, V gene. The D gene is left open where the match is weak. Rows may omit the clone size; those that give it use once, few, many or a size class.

TGTGCCAGCAGCTTGACCCTCGGGACAGCCCGAATTGGATATGGCTACACCTTC | CASSLTLGTARIGYGYTF | TRBJ1-2 | TRBD1 | few | TRBV28
TGTGCCAGCAGCATTACCGGGACAGGGTGGGACGAGCAGTACTTC | CASSITGTGWDEQYF | TRBJ2-7 | TRBD1 | many | TRBV7-8
TGCGCCAGCAGCCATGACGGACTAGCGGGAGATGAGCAGTTCTTC | CASSHDGLAGDEQFF | TRBJ2-1 | TRBD2 | - | TRBV4-3
TGTGCCAGCAGTGAGTTCTCCGGGACAAACTACGAGCAGTACTTC | CASSEFSGTNYEQYF | TRBJ2-7 | - | - | TRBV2
TGTGCCAGCAGTGCTAGCGGGGGGCTCCAAGAGACCCAGTACTTC | CASSASGGLQETQYF | TRBJ2-5 | TRBD2 | - | TRBV12-3/TRBV12-4
TGTGCCAGCAGCGCTAGCGGGGGGCGCCCCACCGGGGAGCTGTTTTTT | CASSASGGRPTGELFF | TRBJ2-2 | TRBD2 | - | TRBV7-2
TGTGCCAGCAGAAGGCGCTCTGGGGCCAACGTCCTGACTTTC | CASRRRSGANVLTF | TRBJ2-6 | - | few | TRBV28
TGCAGTGCTAGAGTTATCAGTAGTCATGAGCAGTTCTTC | CSARVISSHEQFF | TRBJ2-1 | - | few | TRBV20-1
TGTGCCAGTAGTCTTTATGCGGGTCAGCCCCAGCATTTT | CASSLYAGQPQHF | TRBJ1-5 | - | few | TRBV19
TGTGCCAGCAGCTTAGGGGGGACAGTCCTCGACGAGCAGTACTTC | CASSLGGTVLDEQYF | TRBJ2-7 | TRBD1 | - | TRBV11-2
TGTGCCAGCAGTCCGTCGACAGGTGGCCACGAGCAGTACTTC | CASSPSTGGHEQYF | TRBJ2-7 | - | few | TRBV27
TGTGCCAGCAGTTACTCAACTGAAAATTCATACGAGCAGTACTTC | CASSYSTENSYEQYF | TRBJ2-7 | - | - | TRBV6-5
TGTGCCAGCAGCTTTCTAACCCACTATGGCTACACCTTC | CASSFLTHYGYTF | TRBJ1-2 | - | few | TRBV7-2
TGTGCCAGCAGCACTGACCGGGACAGGTACCCTGGTGACTCCTACGAGCAGTACTTC | CASSTDRDRYPGDSYEQYF | TRBJ2-7 | TRBD1 | - | TRBV7-3
TGTGCCAGCAGCCAAGACGGCGCGGAGCAGTTCTTC | CASSQDGAEQFF | TRBJ2-1 | - | - | TRBV4-2
TGTGCCAGCAGCGGAGGAGGGGGCTACACCTTC | CASSGGGGYTF | TRBJ1-2 | - | - | TRBV7-9
TGTGCCAGTAGTATAGGTGAGAACACTGAAGATTTCTTT | CASSIGENTEDFF | TRBJ1-1 | - | - | TRBV19
TGTGCCACCCATTCTACCCACCTCTCCTACGAGCAGTACTTC | CATHSTHLSYEQYF | TRBJ2-7 | - | - | TRBV10-3
TGTGCCAGCAGCATCTTTCAGGGGAACACTGAAGCTTTCTTT | CASSIFQGNTEAFF | TRBJ1-1 | - | - | TRBV11-2
TGTGCCAGCAGTGTGACCAGCTCCTACGAGCAGTACTTC | CASSVTSSYEQYF | TRBJ2-7 | - | - | TRBV6-1
TGCGCCAGCACGCATCTCAGGCGGACGGAGCCCCAGCATTTT | CASTHLRRTEPQHF | TRBJ1-5 | - | few | TRBV23-1
TGTGCCAGCAGCTTAGAAGTATCGAACACCGGGGAGCTGTTTTTT | CASSLEVSNTGELFF | TRBJ2-2 | - | - | TRBV7-2
TGTGCCAGCAGCTTAGAGGATGGCCAGGTGGCTTTCTTT | CASSLEDGQVAFF | TRBJ1-1 | - | few | TRBV7-9
TGTGCCATCGGGTGGAGCACTGAAGCTTTCTTT | CAIGWSTEAFF | TRBJ1-1 | - | - | TRBV25-1
TGTGCCACCAGCAGCCGCCGGGACGTCACTGAAGCTTTCTTT | CATSSRRDVTEAFF | TRBJ1-1 | - | few | TRBV15
TGTGCCAGCAGCGGCCTATGGGGGGGCGGCACTTACGCTGAAGCTTTCTTT | CASSGLWGGGTYAEAFF | TRBJ1-1 | - | few | TRBV5-6
TGTGCCAGCAGCTTAGAACGTCAGCTAAATGAAAAACTGTTTTTT | CASSLERQLNEKLFF | TRBJ1-4 | - | - | TRBV7-9
TGTGCCAGCAGCACCTCTCTGGGTTCCTACAATGAGCAGTTCTTC | CASSTSLGSYNEQFF | TRBJ2-1 | - | few | TRBV13
TGTGCCAGCAACTCCTTAGACGTCGGCTATTCACCCCTCCACTTT | CASNSLDVGYSPLHF | TRBJ1-6 | - | - | TRBV6-2/TRBV6-3
TGTGCCAGCACAGGCCCTGGCTACACCTTC | CASTGPGYTF | TRBJ1-2 | - | few | TRBV9
TGTGCCAGCAGTCCTTCTGGGGGTCGGACCGGGGAGCTGTTTTTT | CASSPSGGRTGELFF | TRBJ2-2 | - | - | TRBV6-1
TGTGCCAGCAGCCCGAACTGGTCCGAGCAGTACTTC | CASSPNWSEQYF | TRBJ2-7 | - | - | TRBV11-2
TGTGCCAGCAGCTTAGTCTACTACAATGAGCAGTTCTTC | CASSLVYYNEQFF | TRBJ2-1 | - | many | TRBV7-2